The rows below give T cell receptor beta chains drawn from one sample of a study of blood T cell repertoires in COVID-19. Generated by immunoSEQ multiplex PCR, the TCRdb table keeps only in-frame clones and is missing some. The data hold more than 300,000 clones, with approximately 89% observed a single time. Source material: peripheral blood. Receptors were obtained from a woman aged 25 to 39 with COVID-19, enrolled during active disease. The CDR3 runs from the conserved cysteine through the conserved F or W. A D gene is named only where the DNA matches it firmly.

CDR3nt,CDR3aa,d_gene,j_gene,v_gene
TGTGCCAGCAGCTCCGGGACTTTCAGCTCCTACGAGCAGTACTTC,CASSSGTFSSYEQYF,NA,TRBJ2-7,TRBV6-5
TGTGCCAGCAGAAATTGGAGGGAGGGACTAGCGGACTCCTACGAGCAGTACTTC,CASRNWREGLADSYEQYF,TRBD2,TRBJ2-7,TRBV27
TGTGCCAGCAGCGGTGGGGGCGGGGAGACCCAGTACTTC,CASSGGGGETQYF,NA,TRBJ2-5,TRBV9
TGTGCCATCAGTGGAACGGGGACAGCACAAGAGACCCAGTACTTC,CAISGTGTAQETQYF,TRBD1,TRBJ2-5,TRBV10-3
TGTGCCAGCAGCTTGGAGAGACATACCAATAATTCACCCCTCCACTTT,CASSLERHTNNSPLHF,NA,TRBJ1-6,TRBV5-4
TGTGCCAGCAGCTTAGGTGCAGTTGTTTATTCACCCCTCCACTTT,CASSLGAVVYSPLHF,NA,TRBJ1-6,TRBV7-2
TGTGCCAGCAGGCGGTACCGAACTAGCCCAGATCTCTTC,CASRRYRTSPDLF,NA,TRBJ2-1,TRBV27
TGTGCCAGCGGGCGCCAGGGGGCCTACGAGCAGTACTTC,CASGRQGAYEQYF,TRBD1,TRBJ2-7,TRBV12-3/TRBV12-4
TGCGCCAGCACGGACAGGGCTGGAGTTGAGCAGTTCTTC,CASTDRAGVEQFF,TRBD1,TRBJ2-1,TRBV5-1
TGTGCCAGCAGTTTATCTGTCGCGGGAGAGCCCTACGAGCAGTACTTC,CASSLSVAGEPYEQYF,TRBD2,TRBJ2-7,TRBV27
TGTGCCAGCTCACAGGGGACAGGGGGGCCCGAGCAGTACTTC,CASSQGTGGPEQYF,TRBD1,TRBJ2-7,TRBV18
TGTGCCAGCAGTTTCGGAGGGCTAGGGACTGAAGCTTTCTTT,CASSFGGLGTEAFF,NA,TRBJ1-1,TRBV27
TGTGCCAGCAGCCAGCTCGACTGGGATGAGCAGTTCTTC,CASSQLDWDEQFF,NA,TRBJ2-1,TRBV3-1/TRBV3-2
TGTGCCAGCAGCTTTCGGCTAGCGGGGAGCACAGATACGCAGTATTTT,CASSFRLAGSTDTQYF,TRBD2,TRBJ2-3,TRBV5-4
TGTGCCAGCAGTTTATCCGGACTAGTAGCTAGGGAGCAGTACTTC,CASSLSGLVAREQYF,TRBD2,TRBJ2-7,TRBV28
TGTGCCAGCAGTTTTAGCGGGGCAACGCAAGAGACCCAGTACTTC,CASSFSGATQETQYF,TRBD2,TRBJ2-5,TRBV27